A single sample is the source of the 23 T cell receptor beta chains below, sequenced in a study of T cells expressing NK-cell markers. TCRdb re-called the 5' RACE reads and gives one entry per CDR3 protein, without DNA. The sample's table shows about 260,000 distinct CDR3 sequences. The sequenced material came from blood T cells: a sorted CD56 or NKG2C T cell subset, CD4+ or CD8+ T cells, or bulk PBMC T cells (not recorded which). The source is a woman aged 18-70 years in good health.

This chain connects TRBV25-1 to TRBJ1-5; there is no DNA to check the TCRdb D call of TRBD1. The CDR3 runs 14 residues. The V gene's germline CDR1 is MGHDK and CDR2 SYGVNS. This CDR3 is CASTTGAGNQPQHF.

The chain uses TRBV20-1 and TRBJ1-4. The CDR3 contains 14 residues. Germline values: CDR1 DFQATT, CDR2 SNEGSKA (reference sequence). CDR3 in amino acids: CSAAGGPTNEKLFF.

The chain has TRBV5-1 and TRBJ2-5; there is no DNA to check the TCRdb D call of TRBD2. This CDR3 has 15 amino acids. The germline gives CDR1 SGHRS, CDR2 YFSETQ. CDR3 protein: CASSLGTSGTETQYF.

The chain couples TRBV3-1 to TRBJ2-6; checking the TCRdb D call of TRBD1 is not possible without DNA. This CDR3 spans 19 amino acids. Germline values: CDR1 LGHDT, CDR2 YNNKEL (reference sequence). The CDR3 protein is CASSQARDRILSGANVLTF.

This chain links TRBV7-2 with TRBJ2-7; absent DNA, TCRdb's TRBD2 call cannot be checked. Germline V lookup: CDR1 SGHTA, CDR2 FQGNSA. The CDR3 is 16 residues long. This chain's CDR3 is CASSTPPGLAGGEQYF.

V usage is TRBV20-1 and J usage is TRBJ1-4; TCRdb outputs TRBD1, but without DNA this stays unchecked. This CDR3 has 12 residues. Germline V gives CDR1 DFQATT, CDR2 SNEGSKA (reference sequence). This CDR3 is CSATGRDEKLFF.

The CDR3: CASSLAAMETQYF. The V and J genes are TRBV7-2 and TRBJ2-5. CDR1 is SGHTA, CDR2 FQGNSA, per germline. The CDR3 is 13 amino acids.

The rearrangement joins TRBV7-2 to TRBJ2-1. Germline assignment: CDR1 SGHTA and CDR2 FQGNSA. The CDR3 loop spans 11 amino acids. CDR3 sequence: CASSLVYEQFF.

The V and J genes are TRBV20-1 and TRBJ2-3; TCRdb outputs TRBD1, but without DNA this stays unchecked. The CDR3 length is 16 residues. From germline, CDR1 is DFQATT and CDR2 SNEGSKA (reference sequence). CDR3 region: CSATYALLGGTDTQYF.

The rearrangement links TRBV12-3 or TRBV12-4 to TRBJ2-3; with no DNA, the TCRdb D assignment of TRBD2 cannot be verified. This CDR3 is 16 amino acids long. The CDR3 loop reads CASSLISRLRRDTQYF.

The chain has TRBV5-1 and TRBJ1-1. The germline V gene encodes CDR1 SGHRS and CDR2 YFSETQ. The length of the CDR3 is 14 residues. CDR3 region: CASSRDQMNTEAFF.

The rearrangement links TRBV20-1 to TRBJ1-1; TCRdb proposes TRBD1, but this gene call is untestable without DNA. Germline lookup yields CDR1 DFQATT and CDR2 SNEGSKA (reference sequence). The CDR3 sequence is 14 residues long. CDR3 sequence: CSARVTGQNTEAFF.

V and J are TRBV27 and TRBJ2-7; there is no DNA to check the TCRdb D call of TRBD1. Looked up from germline, CDR1 is MNHEY and CDR2 is SMNVEV (reference sequence). The CDR3 has 14 amino acids. CDR3: CATQGGQGYYEQYF.

V and J are TRBV5-1 and TRBJ2-1; TCRdb calls TRBD2, which cannot be checked without DNA. Germline V CDR1 and CDR2: SGHRS, YFSETQ. This CDR3 spans 17 amino acids. Here the CDR3 reads CASSLAPGLAGGNEQFF.

The chain has TRBV5-1 and TRBJ2-3; no DNA is available, so the TRBD1 call from TCRdb remains unchecked. The CDR3 consists of 14 residues. Germline CDR1 SGHRS, CDR2 YFSETQ. CDR3 sequence: CASRTGDVTDTQYF.

The chain recombines TRBV7-3 with TRBJ2-3; absent DNA, TCRdb's TRBD1 call cannot be checked. This CDR3 is 14 amino acids long. Per germline, CDR1 SGHTA and CDR2 FQGTGA. The CDR3 spells CASGLTGGGDTQYF. The full variable domain, its missing parts supplied by reference TRBV7-3 and TRBJ2-3, is GAGVSQTPSNKVTEKGKYVELRCDPISGHTALYWYRQSLGQGPEFLIYFQGTGAADDSGLPNDRFFAVRPEGSVSTLKIQRTERGDSAVYLCASGLTGGGDTQYFGPGTRLTVL.

This chain links TRBV20-1 with TRBJ2-7; checking the TCRdb D call of TRBD1 is not possible without DNA. CDR3 length: 14 amino acids. Germline CDR1 is DFQATT and CDR2 is SNEGSKA (reference sequence). The CDR3 loop reads CSATWDRGPYEQYF.

The chain joins TRBV10-3 to TRBJ1-1. CDR3 length: 13 residues. Germline V CDR1 and CDR2: ENHRY, SYGVKD. The CDR3 loop is CAIGTAMNTEAFF.

The chain is built from TRBV6-5 and TRBJ2-1; the TCRdb call, TRBD1, lacks DNA for checking. Germline V gene lookup returns CDR1 MNHEY and CDR2 SVGAGI. The CDR3 is made up of 15 amino acids. This chain's CDR3 is CASSSRDRRHNEQFF.

The chain uses TRBV7-8 and TRBJ2-2; TCRdb selects TRBD1, and the lack of DNA leaves this call unchecked. This CDR3 region has 18 residues. CDR1 is SGHVS and CDR2 is FQNEAQ in the germline V gene. The CDR3: CASSLRTTGTPNTGELFF.

This rearrangement joins TRBV10-3 to TRBJ2-5; TCRdb calls TRBD1, which cannot be checked without DNA. The CDR3 has 13 residues. Germline V gene data show CDR1 as ENHRY and CDR2 as SYGVKD. CDR3 loop: CAISFRGQETQYF.

V is TRBV20-1 and J is TRBJ1-6; the TCRdb D gene call, TRBD1, has no DNA to confirm it. The CDR3 loop spans 16 amino acids. Germline V gene sequence: CDR1 DFQATT, CDR2 SNEGSKA (reference sequence). The CDR3 is CSARVQGISYNSPLHF.

V and J are TRBV28 and TRBJ2-4; TCRdb calls TRBD2, which cannot be checked without DNA. CDR3 length: 14 amino acids. Germline CDR1 reads MDHEN; CDR2 reads SYDVKM. The CDR3 here is CASSFRGLGLVLYF.